Listed below are T cell receptor beta chains from one sample, sequenced in a study of cytomegalovirus exposure and HLA in healthy donors. Clones were read by immunoSEQ multiplex PCR, and TCRdb kept only the in-frame ones, dropping some. The sample holds about 190,000 clones; roughly three quarters are singletons and the top ten take 1.6%. The specimen sequenced was PBMCs. The receptors originated from a woman between 18 and 29 years old in good health and CMV-seronegative. The CDR3 runs from the conserved cysteine through the conserved F or W. Fields, in order: V gene, clone size, J gene, D gene, CDR3 DNA, CDR3 protein. D genes are given only for firm matches. Size values are once, few and many counts, or a class for expanded clones, and some rows have none.

V: TRBV19
size: -
J: TRBJ1-2
D: TRBD1
DNA: TGTGCCAGTAGTCCCCCGGGACAGGGCGTTCAGGCCACCTTC
CDR3: CASSPPGQGVQATF

V: TRBV7-9
size: few
J: TRBJ1-6
D: TRBD1
DNA: TGTGCCAGCAGCTTAAAACGCCAGGGGGCTAATTCACCCCTCCACTTT
CDR3: CASSLKRQGANSPLHF

V: TRBV10-3
size: -
J: TRBJ2-7
D: TRBD1
DNA: TGTGCCATCAGGCTGACAGGGGGCAACTACGAGCAGTACTTC
CDR3: CAIRLTGGNYEQYF

V: TRBV2
size: -
J: TRBJ2-3
D: TRBD2
DNA: TGTGCCAGCAGGAACGGGGGGGCTGAGGGATATACGCAGTATTTT
CDR3: CASRNGGAEGYTQYF

V: TRBV21-1
size: -
J: TRBJ1-5
D: -
DNA: TGTGCCAGCAGCAAATCGGTCCGGACAGGGGTGGGCAATCAGCCCCAGCATTTT
CDR3: CASSKSVRTGVGNQPQHF

V: TRBV5-1
size: -
J: TRBJ2-7
D: TRBD1
DNA: TGCGCCAGCAGCTTGGTGGGACAGGTCTCCTACGAGCAGTACTTC
CDR3: CASSLVGQVSYEQYF

V: TRBV10-3
size: -
J: TRBJ1-4
D: -
DNA: TGTGCCATCAGTGAAACTCCCAACCGCCCTTTTGAAAAACTGTTTTTT
CDR3: CAISETPNRPFEKLFF

V: TRBV4-1
size: -
J: TRBJ2-7
D: -
DNA: TGCGCCAGCAGCCTCCCGGGAACCTACGAGCAGTACTTC
CDR3: CASSLPGTYEQYF

V: TRBV19
size: -
J: TRBJ1-1
D: -
DNA: TGTGCCAGTAGTCCTATCATGAACACTGAAGCTTTCTTT
CDR3: CASSPIMNTEAFF

V: TRBV6-5
size: -
J: TRBJ2-1
D: TRBD2
DNA: TGTGCCAGCACCCGGGGGGTTGGGGTTAGTGAGCAGTTCTTC
CDR3: CASTRGVGVSEQFF

V: TRBV6-5
size: -
J: TRBJ2-7
D: TRBD2
DNA: TGTGCCAGCAAGACTAGCGGGGACCCCTACGAGCAGTACTTC
CDR3: CASKTSGDPYEQYF

V: TRBV9
size: -
J: TRBJ2-1
D: TRBD1
DNA: TGTGCCAGCAGCGGGACTCGAGGCAGGGGGCAAGGTGAGCAGTTCTTC
CDR3: CASSGTRGRGQGEQFF

V: TRBV28
size: -
J: TRBJ1-2
D: -
DNA: TGTGCCAGCATCCAGGGTACGGATGGCTACACCTTC
CDR3: CASIQGTDGYTF

V: TRBV7-2
size: -
J: TRBJ1-1
D: TRBD1
DNA: TGTGCCAGCAGCCGCGGAGGGGGCGACGCTGAAGCTTTCTTT
CDR3: CASSRGGGDAEAFF

V: TRBV6-5
size: few
J: TRBJ2-1
D: -
DNA: TGTGCCAGCAGTTCCGGCTACAATGAGCAGTTCTTC
CDR3: CASSSGYNEQFF

V: TRBV10-3
size: -
J: TRBJ1-2
D: -
DNA: TGTGCCATCAGTGAAAGGGACACCTCCCTCCGCTATGGCTACACCTTC
CDR3: CAISERDTSLRYGYTF

V: TRBV5-8
size: -
J: TRBJ1-1
D: -
DNA: TGTGCCAGCAGCCTCATCATGCGCACTCAGAACACTGAAGCTTTCTTT
CDR3: CASSLIMRTQNTEAFF

V: TRBV6-1
size: -
J: TRBJ1-5
D: -
DNA: TGTGCCGTCGCCCTCGGGAGCAATCAGCCCCAGCATTTT
CDR3: CAVALGSNQPQHF

V: TRBV28
size: -
J: TRBJ1-3
D: -
DNA: TGTGCCAGCAGCGGAGGAGGGTTTGGAAACACCATATATTTT
CDR3: CASSGGGFGNTIYF

V: TRBV19
size: -
J: TRBJ1-5
D: -
DNA: TGTGCCAGTAGTACTCAAAACACAGGGATTCAGCCCCAGCATTTT
CDR3: CASSTQNTGIQPQHF

V: TRBV4-1
size: -
J: TRBJ2-1
D: TRBD2
DNA: TGCGCCAGCAGCCAAGGGACTAGTCGCGGGAGTTTCGATGAGCAGTTCTTC
CDR3: CASSQGTSRGSFDEQFF

V: TRBV30
size: once
J: TRBJ2-3
D: TRBD2
DNA: TGTGCCTGGAGTCCCCCTAGCGGGAGAAGGTCAGATACGCAGTATTTT
CDR3: CAWSPPSGRRSDTQYF

V: TRBV6-5
size: once
J: TRBJ2-1
D: TRBD2
DNA: TGTGCCAGCAGTTTTGTAGCGGGGTTCTCCTACAATGAGCAGTTCTTC
CDR3: CASSFVAGFSYNEQFF

V: TRBV28
size: once
J: TRBJ1-2
D: TRBD1
DNA: TGTGCCAGCAGGCCACACAGGGGGCGGGACTATGGCTACACCTTC
CDR3: CASRPHRGRDYGYTF

V: TRBV27
size: -
J: TRBJ2-5
D: TRBD2
DNA: TGTGCCAGCAGGCTCATGACAGGGCGACTAGCGGGCCAAGAGACCCAGTACTTC
CDR3: CASRLMTGRLAGQETQYF

V: TRBV10-2
size: -
J: TRBJ2-3
D: -
DNA: TGCGCCAGCAGTGATTCCCAACTCTATACGCAGTATTTT
CDR3: CASSDSQLYTQYF

V: TRBV5-1
size: few
J: TRBJ2-5
D: TRBD1
DNA: TGCGCCAGCAGCGGACTGACAGGGGGTCAAGAGACCCAGTACTTC
CDR3: CASSGLTGGQETQYF

V: TRBV5-1
size: -
J: TRBJ2-7
D: -
DNA: TGCGCCAGCAGCCCAGGTAGCTCCTACGAGCAGTACTTC
CDR3: CASSPGSSYEQYF

V: TRBV7-3
size: -
J: TRBJ2-3
D: -
DNA: TGTGCCAGCAGCCGGGTGGGGGGTGGCACAGATACGCAGTATTTT
CDR3: CASSRVGGGTDTQYF

V: TRBV7-3
size: -
J: TRBJ2-7
D: TRBD2
DNA: TGTGCCAGCAGCTTAATAGCGGGGGGCGCCGAGCAGTACTTC
CDR3: CASSLIAGGAEQYF

V: TRBV5-1
size: -
J: TRBJ1-3
D: -
DNA: TGCGCCAGCAGCTTGTCACCTATCGGGGGAAACACCATATATTTT
CDR3: CASSLSPIGGNTIYF

V: TRBV5-6
size: -
J: TRBJ1-1
D: TRBD1
DNA: TGTGCCAGCAGCAGGCGGACAGGGGCGGGCACTGAAGCTTTCTTT
CDR3: CASSRRTGAGTEAFF

V: TRBV28
size: -
J: TRBJ1-1
D: -
DNA: TGTGCCAGCAGGCAGGGAGGCACTGAAGCTTTCTTT
CDR3: CASRQGGTEAFF

V: TRBV7-9
size: -
J: TRBJ1-1
D: -
DNA: TGTTCCAGCAGCTTAGATGACTATGAAGCTTTCTTT
CDR3: CSSSLDDYEAFF

V: TRBV19
size: -
J: TRBJ1-6
D: TRBD1
DNA: TGTGCCAGTAGCACGGGACAGGGTTACGGTTCACCCCTCCACTTT
CDR3: CASSTGQGYGSPLHF

V: TRBV2
size: few
J: TRBJ2-3
D: TRBD2
DNA: TGTGCCAGCAGTGAAGCTGGACTAGCCACAGATACGCAGTATTTT
CDR3: CASSEAGLATDTQYF

V: TRBV28
size: -
J: TRBJ2-7
D: TRBD2
DNA: TGTGCCAGCTGGCCCGGAGGAGCGGGGGCCTACGAGCAGTACTTC
CDR3: CASWPGGAGAYEQYF

V: TRBV30
size: once
J: TRBJ2-7
D: -
DNA: TGTGCCTGGAGTGTAAGCCAGGGGGGCTACGAGCAGTACTTC
CDR3: CAWSVSQGGYEQYF

V: TRBV7-9
size: -
J: TRBJ2-4
D: -
DNA: TGTGCCAGCAGCTCCTACCTGCCAGCCAAAAACATTCAGTACTTC
CDR3: CASSSYLPAKNIQYF

V: TRBV14
size: once
J: TRBJ2-1
D: -
DNA: TGTGCCAGCAAGATTTCTAGCCTTGGCGGTGACTACAATGAGCAGTTCTTC
CDR3: CASKISSLGGDYNEQFF

V: TRBV6-4
size: -
J: TRBJ2-2
D: -
DNA: TGTGCCAGCAGTGACTCGAGGTTGGGGAGGCCCGGGGAGCTGTTTTTT
CDR3: CASSDSRLGRPGELFF

V: TRBV28
size: -
J: TRBJ2-2
D: TRBD2
DNA: TGTGCCAGCGGCACAGCGGGGGGACGCACCGGGGAGCTGTTTTTT
CDR3: CASGTAGGRTGELFF

V: TRBV7-2
size: -
J: TRBJ2-1
D: TRBD2
DNA: TGTGCCAGCAGCTATCAGGGACTAGCGGGGGGAGTAAATGAGCAGTTCTTC
CDR3: CASSYQGLAGGVNEQFF

V: TRBV5-1
size: -
J: TRBJ1-2
D: -
DNA: TGCGCCAGCAGCTTTTTACAGGACTATGGCTACACCTTC
CDR3: CASSFLQDYGYTF

V: TRBV9
size: -
J: TRBJ1-6
D: TRBD1
DNA: TGTGCCAGCAGCCTGTCGGGACAGAATAATTCCCCCCTCCACTTT
CDR3: CASSLSGQNNSPLHF

V: TRBV18
size: -
J: TRBJ1-2
D: -
DNA: TGTGCCAGCTCAACCACCAGGGATGGCTACACCTTC
CDR3: CASSTTRDGYTF

V: TRBV6-4
size: -
J: TRBJ1-1
D: -
DNA: TGTGCCAGCAGTGTAGAGGGAAACACTGAAGCTTTCTTT
CDR3: CASSVEGNTEAFF

V: TRBV6-1
size: -
J: TRBJ2-7
D: TRBD1
DNA: TGTGCCAGCAACGAATACAGGGGGACCCCCTACGAGCAGTACTTC
CDR3: CASNEYRGTPYEQYF

V: TRBV20-1
size: -
J: TRBJ1-4
D: TRBD1
DNA: TGCAGCAGTGACAGGGATGAAAAACCGTTTTTT
CDR3: CSSDRDEKPFF

V: TRBV13
size: -
J: TRBJ1-2
D: -
DNA: TGTGCCAGCAGCTTAGCCGGGGTGGGCTACACCTTC
CDR3: CASSLAGVGYTF

V: TRBV30
size: -
J: TRBJ1-2
D: TRBD1
DNA: TGTGCCTGGAGCATTTCACAGGGGGCGGACGGCTACACCTTC
CDR3: CAWSISQGADGYTF

V: TRBV10-3
size: -
J: TRBJ1-1
D: -
DNA: TGTGCCATCAGTGAATCAACGAACAGGTACACTGAAGCTTTCTTT
CDR3: CAISESTNRYTEAFF

V: TRBV27
size: -
J: TRBJ2-1
D: -
DNA: TGTGCCAGCAGTTTACTTAGTAACAATGAGCAGTTCTTC
CDR3: CASSLLSNNEQFF

V: TRBV15
size: -
J: TRBJ1-5
D: -
DNA: TGTGCCACCAGCCAGGCGCAGGGATTGGTTCAGCCCCAGCATTTT
CDR3: CATSQAQGLVQPQHF

V: TRBV9
size: -
J: TRBJ2-2
D: -
DNA: TGTGCCAGCAGCGTAGAGAGTAAGGGAGAAAACACCGGGGAGCTGTTTTTT
CDR3: CASSVESKGENTGELFF

V: TRBV4-1
size: -
J: TRBJ2-5
D: -
DNA: TGCGCCAGCAGCCAAGATAAAGGGAGTCTGGAGACCCAGTACTTC
CDR3: CASSQDKGSLETQYF

V: TRBV4-1
size: -
J: TRBJ1-4
D: -
DNA: TGCGCCAGCAGCCGAATGACAGGACCTAATGAAAAACTGTTTTTT
CDR3: CASSRMTGPNEKLFF